The 14 T cell receptor beta chains below come from one sample, sequenced in a study of shared clonotypes between healthy human individuals. Data came from immunoSEQ multiplex PCR; TCRdb stores just in-frame clones and leaves some out. The sample holds about 2 million clones, 90% to 95% seen once. Input material: naive CD4+ T cells sorted from blood. Subset indicated: CD45RA+ positively selected. The receptors derive from a man aged 18 to 30 in good health.

The J gene is TRBJ2-7, the V gene TRBV7-3, with 9 bases that match TRBD2. After removal of 2 bases from V and 6 bases from J, the junction contained 11 bases not matched to a gene. Germline loops: CDR1 SGHTA, CDR2 FQGTGA. The CDR3 spans 16 residues. The CDR3 reads CASSLRGTSIKSEQYF. The CDR3 DNA is TGTGCCAGCAGCTTACGGGGGACTAGCATTAAAAGCGAGCAGTACTTC.

The chain uses TRBV28 and TRBJ1-5; 7 nucleotides match TRBD1. Unmatched junction bases numbered 9, after V lost 4 bases and J lost 6 bases. Germline CDR1 MDHEN, CDR2 SYDVKM. This CDR3 is 15 amino acids long. CDR3 loop: CASSSSQGNGQPQHF. CDR3 nucleotide sequence: TGTGCCAGCAGTTCCTCACAGGGGAACGGTCAGCCCCAGCATTTT.

A note on this clone: This same CDR3 is encoded by further DNA sequences in the sample. V usage is TRBV18 and J usage is TRBJ2-3, with TRBD2 matching over 8 bases. The CDR3 runs 15 residues. V dropped 3 bases and J dropped 1; count of bases not matched to a gene: 3. Germline values: CDR1 KGHSH, CDR2 LQKENI. CDR3 region: CASSPLAGRTDTQYF. In DNA, the CDR3 is TGTGCCAGCTCACCGCTAGCGGGTCGCACAGATACGCAGTATTTT.

This clone has a single count. The chain joins TRBV10-2 to TRBJ2-7; a weak D match, TRBD2 (6 bases). Germline V CDR1 and CDR2: WSHSY, SAAADI. There are 12 residues in the CDR3. Trimming took 5 bases from V and 3 from J, leaving 8 bases between them. CDR3 sequence (DNA): TGCGCCAGCAGTAGGGAGGACTACGAGCAGTACTTC. Protein product: CASSREDYEQYF.

Notes on this clone: This CDR3 is also generated by other DNA sequences in the sample. The chain carries TRBV7-9 and TRBJ2-7; D gene ambiguous. V was clipped by 3 bases and J by 0 bases, with 6 bases between them. Germline V CDR1 and CDR2: SEHNR, FQNEAQ (reference sequence). The CDR3 runs to 13 residues. CDR3 sequence reads: CASSFDNSYEQYF. The CDR3 coding sequence is TGTGCCAGCAGCTTCGACAACTCCTACGAGCAGTACTTC.

The chain employs TRBV28 and TRBJ1-4, with 9 bases identical to TRBD1. The germline gives CDR1 MDHEN, CDR2 SYDVKM. The J segment lost 1 base and the V segment lost 5 bases, leaving 5 bases of the junction unmatched. This CDR3 is built from 16 residues. The CDR3 sequence: CASSGTGPLTNEKLFF. The CDR3 bases are TGTGCCAGCAGTGGGACAGGGCCCCTAACTAATGAAAAACTGTTTTTT. The full variable domain, with the rest looked up from reference TRBV28 and TRBJ1-4, is DVKVTQSSRYLVKRTGEKVFLECVQDMDHENMFWYRQDPGLGLRLIYFSYDVKMKEKGDIPEGYSVSREKKERFSLILESASTNQTSMYLCASSGTGPLTNEKLFFGSGTQLSVL.

CDR3 in amino acids: CSVERIRGTGNYEQYF. CDR3 nucleotide sequence: TGCAGCGTTGAACGAATCCGGGGGACAGGGAACTACGAGCAGTACTTC. This chain joins TRBV29-1 and TRBJ2-7, with TRBD1 matching 9 bases. The V and J ends lost 2 bases and 3 bases, in that order; junction bases with no gene match: 11. Germline V gives CDR1 SQVTM, CDR2 ANQGSEA. The CDR3 has 16 residues.

V gene TRBV18 combines with J gene TRBJ1-5; the D gene is possibly TRBD1 (5 bases). This CDR3 comprises 14 residues. Germline V gene lookup returns CDR1 KGHSH and CDR2 LQKENI. V was shortened by 1 base and J by 9 bases, with 13 bases between the two germline ends. CDR3 bases: TGTGCCAGCTCACCACAGGGGCTAAAAGGGCCCCAGCATTTT. Its translation is CASSPQGLKGPQHF.

The chain is built from TRBV18 and TRBJ2-1, with 8 bases matching TRBD1. The V and J ends lost 1 base and 6 bases, in that order; junction bases with no gene match: 11. The CDR3 spans 17 residues. Per the germline V gene, CDR1 is KGHSH and CDR2 is LQKENI. DNA of the CDR3: TGTGCCAGCTCACCACAGATGCAGGGGGCGCTAAGCAATGAGCAGTTCTTC. Translation gives CASSPQMQGALSNEQFF.

V is TRBV6-1 and J is TRBJ2-7; the match to TRBD1 covers 12 bases. The CDR3 is made up of 15 amino acids. J was trimmed by 6 bases and V by 2 bases; bases with no gene match: 5. The V gene's germline CDR1 is MNHNS and CDR2 SASEGT. CDR3 protein: CASSEQPGQGAEQYF. CDR3 DNA: TGTGCCAGCAGTGAACAGCCGGGACAGGGGGCCGAGCAGTACTTC.

The chain couples TRBV4-3 to TRBJ2-2, with a tentative D call TRBD1 (6 bases). CDR1 and CDR2 from the germline V gene are LGHNA and YSLEER. CDR3 length: 15 residues. V was shortened by 4 bases and J by 4 bases, with 13 bases between the two germline ends. DNA for the CDR3: TGCGCCAGCAGCCGTCAAGGGGACATCACCGGGGAGCTGTTTTTT. The encoded protein is CASSRQGDITGELFF.

About this clone: The sample has other DNA sequences that encode this CDR3 too. The genes are TRBV18 and TRBJ2-5; D is uncertain. The V end lost 2 bases, the J end lost 1 base, and 8 bases lay between the germline ends. This CDR3 region has 14 residues. Germline V CDR1 and CDR2: KGHSH, LQKENI. This CDR3 is CASSPLSGQETQYF. CDR3 DNA sequence: TGTGCCAGCTCACCATTGTCAGGCCAAGAGACCCAGTACTTC.

V usage is TRBV6-1 and J usage is TRBJ1-1; D not resolved. With 2 bases removed from V and 0 bases from J, the gap between germline ends came to 7 bases. Looked up from germline, CDR1 is MNHNS and CDR2 is SASEGT. The CDR3 is 14 residues long. DNA of the CDR3: TGTGCCAGCAGTGAAAGTCCAATGAACACTGAAGCTTTCTTT. Amino acid sequence: CASSESPMNTEAFF.

This clone has just one count. The V gene is TRBV5-1, the J gene TRBJ1-4; D remains ambiguous. CDR3 length: 15 amino acids. V lost 0 bases to trimming and J lost 7 bases, with 13 bases between them. CDR1 is SGHRS and CDR2 is YFSETQ in the germline V gene. The CDR3: CASSLADRGGEKLFF. In nucleotides, the CDR3 is TGCGCCAGCAGCTTGGCGGACCGGGGAGGTGAAAAACTGTTTTTT.